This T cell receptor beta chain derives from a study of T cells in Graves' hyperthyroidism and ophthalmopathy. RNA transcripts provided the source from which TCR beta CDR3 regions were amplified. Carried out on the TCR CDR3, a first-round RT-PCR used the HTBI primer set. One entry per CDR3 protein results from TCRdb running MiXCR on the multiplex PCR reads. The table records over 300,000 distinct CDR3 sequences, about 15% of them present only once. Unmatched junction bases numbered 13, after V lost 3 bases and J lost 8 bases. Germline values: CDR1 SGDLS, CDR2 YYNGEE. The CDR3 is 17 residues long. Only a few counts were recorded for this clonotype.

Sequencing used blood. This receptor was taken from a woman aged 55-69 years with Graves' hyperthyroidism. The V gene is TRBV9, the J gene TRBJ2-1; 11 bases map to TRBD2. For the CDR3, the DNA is TGTGCCAGCAGCGCTGGCCTTAGCGGGAGGGCCCTAGATGAGCAGTTCTTC. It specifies CASSAGLSGRALDEQFF.